Following are 16 T cell receptor beta chains from one sample sequenced in a study of long-term antiretroviral therapy in people with HIV. With survey level as its setting, the immunoSEQ assay was v3.0. Libraries were prepared by immunoSEQ multiplex PCR; TCRdb keeps only in-frame clonotypes and omits some of them. The sample contains 20,000 or so clones, under 90% of which appear only once. Sample: unsorted PBMCs, taken 1.9 years after starting antiretroviral therapy. All receptors derive from a woman aged 45-59 years with HIV.

This clone was seen just once. This chain connects TRBV9 to TRBJ1-1; TRBD1 matches at 11 bases. V lost 0 bases, J lost 10 bases, and 14 bases stayed unmatched. The CDR3 is 17 amino acids. Germline CDR1 and CDR2: SGDLS and YYNGEE. CDR3 in DNA: TGTGCCAGCAGCGTAGAAGATGGACAGGGGGCGCGTTTGGGAGCTTTCTTT. It specifies CASSVEDGQGARLGAFF.

The J gene is TRBJ2-7, the V gene TRBV7-2, with 16 bases lining up with TRBD2. CDR1 and CDR2 from the germline V gene are SGHTA and FQGNSA. The CDR3 runs to 17 residues. Trimming cost V 5 bases and J 6 bases; bases outside gene matches: 10. The CDR3, as DNA: TGTGCCAGCAGCCCGACAGGGACTAGCGGGGGGGTCATCGAGCAGTACTTC. Its translation: CASSPTGTSGGVIEQYF.

V and J are TRBV7-3 and TRBJ2-3, with unresolved D. The germline V gene has CDR1 SGHTA and CDR2 FQGTGA. V was shortened by 2 bases and J by 2 bases, with 11 bases between the two germline ends. CDR3 length: 15 amino acids. Here the CDR3 reads CASSLGPEYTDTQYF. In nucleotides, the CDR3 is TGTGCCAGCAGCTTAGGGCCAGAATACACAGATACGCAGTATTTT.

The chain joins TRBV20-1 to TRBJ1-2; D is unclear. Germline loops: CDR1 DFQATT, CDR2 SNEGSKA (reference sequence). The CDR3 is 11 residues long. Trimming took off 2 bases at V and 4 bases at J, with 5 bases between the two ends. CDR3 nucleotide sequence: TGCAGTGCTAGACAGGTCTATGGCTACACCTTC. The encoded protein is CSARQVYGYTF.

This chain links TRBV15 with TRBJ2-1; no reliable D call. The germline CDR1 and CDR2 sequences are LNHNV and YYDKDF (reference sequence). The CDR3 loop spans 12 amino acids. V lost 5 bases, J lost 4 bases, and 6 bases lay in between. CDR3 loop: CATSPEYNEQFF. The CDR3 nucleotides are TGTGCCACCAGCCCCGAGTACAATGAGCAGTTCTTC.

The CDR3 spells CASSFPGTGWRTGELFF. CDR3 sequence (DNA): TGTGCCAGCAGCTTCCCCGGGACAGGGTGGCGCACCGGGGAGCTGTTTTTT. The rearrangement joins TRBV5-5 to TRBJ2-2; 9 positions agree with TRBD1. V shed 2 bases and J 4 bases; nucleotides not matched to a gene: 9. This CDR3 contains 17 residues. The germline gives CDR1 SGHKS, CDR2 YYEKEE (reference sequence).

This chain joins TRBV30 and TRBJ2-3; 7 positions match TRBD2. The ends lost 2 bases at V and 2 bases at J; junction bases unmatched: 4. Germline CDR1 is GTSNPN and CDR2 is SVGIG (reference sequence). This CDR3 region has 14 residues. In DNA, the CDR3 is TGTGCCTGGAGTTCGGGACTATCCACAGATACGCAGTATTTT. Its protein is CAWSSGLSTDTQYF.

The chain recombines TRBV6-5 with TRBJ1-6, with a weak D call TRBD1 (6 bases). Germline V lookup: CDR1 MNHEY, CDR2 SVGAGI. Trimming took 6 bases from V and 9 from J, leaving 18 bases between them. The CDR3 spans 15 residues. For the CDR3, the DNA is TGTGCCAGCAGCCAAGAGACGGGGGGCCCTTCACCCCTCCACTTT. Translating it yields CASSQETGGPSPLHF.

The DNA for the CDR3 is TGTGCCATCAGTGGCCGGACAGGGAGGGAGAGTGTCCTATACACTGAAGCTTTCTTT. Amino acid sequence: CAISGRTGRESVLYTEAFF. The V and J genes are TRBV10-3 and TRBJ1-1, with 8 bases fitting TRBD1. Germline V gives CDR1 ENHRY, CDR2 SYGVKD. The ends lost 4 bases at V and 3 bases at J; junction bases unmatched: 19. This CDR3 has 19 amino acids.

The gene calls are TRBV9 and TRBJ2-1, with TRBD2 matching 9 bases. V was pared by 4 bases and J by 0 bases, with 14 bases of the junction left unmatched. The CDR3 runs 19 residues. Germline V gene lookup returns CDR1 SGDLS and CDR2 YYNGEE. CDR3 in DNA: TGTGCCAGCAGCCGTCCTAGCGGGGCCCGAGCGCGCTCCTACAATGAGCAGTTCTTC. Protein sequence: CASSRPSGARARSYNEQFF.

The chain joins TRBV5-4 to TRBJ1-2, with TRBD1 as a possible D gene (6 bases). The CDR3 contains 13 residues. Per the germline V gene, CDR1 is SGHNT and CDR2 is YYREEE (reference sequence). Trimming shortened V by 4 bases and J by 7 bases, and 14 bases separated the two germline ends. CDR3 protein: CASSPDRTVGYTF. The CDR3, as DNA: TGTGCCAGCAGCCCGGACCGGACAGTTGGCTACACCTTC. The entire variable domain, with the rest obtained from reference TRBV5-4 and TRBJ1-2, is as follows: ETGVTQSPTHLIKTRGQQVTLRCSSQSGHNTVSWYQQALGQGPQFIFQYYREEENGRGNFPPRFSGLQFPNYSSELNVNALELDDSALYLCASSPDRTVGYTFGSGTRLTVV.

The V call is TRBV19, the J call TRBJ2-1, with 7 positions matching TRBD2. This CDR3 has 18 amino acids. J was trimmed by 0 bases and V by 4 bases; bases with no gene match: 12. Germline values: CDR1 LNHDA, CDR2 SQIVND (reference sequence). The CDR3 DNA reads TGTGCCAGTAGTACGCTGGTCGGGGGGTGGAGCTCCTACAATGAGCAGTTCTTC. Translation: CASSTLVGGWSSYNEQFF.

The chain is built from TRBV5-1 and TRBJ2-7; 12 bases fit TRBD1. Germline assignment: CDR1 SGHRS and CDR2 YFSETQ. The J segment lost 6 bases and the V segment lost 2 bases, leaving 9 bases of the junction unmatched. The CDR3 is 16 amino acids. CDR3 nucleotide sequence: TGCGCCAGCAGCTTTGGAACGGGACAGGGGGCGGGCGAGCAGTACTTC. It yields the protein CASSFGTGQGAGEQYF.

V usage is TRBV7-2 and J usage is TRBJ1-1; TRBD1 agrees at 8 bases. Looked up from germline, CDR1 is SGHTA and CDR2 is FQGNSA. With 5 bases clipped from V and 4 bases from J, the junction kept 12 bases outside the gene matches. CDR3 length: 16 amino acids. The CDR3 loop is CASSLTDRVGGTEAFF. The DNA of the CDR3 is TGTGCCAGCAGCCTTACGGACAGGGTCGGAGGCACTGAAGCTTTCTTT.

Only a few counts were recorded for this clone. The rearrangement uses TRBV7-6 and TRBJ1-6; perhaps TRBD1 as D (6 bases). Germline assignment: CDR1 SGHVS and CDR2 FNYEAQ. There are 16 residues in the CDR3. Trimming left V 5 bases short and J 9 bases short, with 20 bases between. CDR3 protein: CASSRGQPGLISPLHF. CDR3 DNA: TGTGCCAGCAGCCGTGGACAGCCAGGGCTAATTTCACCCCTCCACTTT. Filled out from reference TRBV7-6 and TRBJ1-6, the complete variable domain reads GAGVSQSPRYKVTKRGQDVALRCDPISGHVSLYWYRQALGQGPEFLTYFNYEAQQDKSGLPNDRFSAERPEGSISTLTIQRTEQRDSAMYRCASSRGQPGLISPLHFGNGTRLTVT.

The chain is built from TRBV5-1 and TRBJ1-1; possible D gene TRBD1, 5 bases. V gave up 3 bases and J gave up 4 bases, with 13 bases separating them. Germline-derived CDR1 and CDR2 are SGHRS and YFSETQ. The CDR3 spans 14 residues. The CDR3 nucleotides read TGCGCCAGCAGCTCAAACCAGGGTGCCACTGAAGCTTTCTTT. This encodes CASSSNQGATEAFF.